These 6 T cell receptor beta chains were sequenced from one sample in a study of CD4 and CD8 cells across lung adenocarcinoma regions (dated by TCRdb to 2017 to 2018). The library was made by PCR. Sequencing took place on a HiSeq X Ten. TCRdb ran its own pipeline on the public reads, namely fastp trimming at Q25 and MiXCR clone calling, and kept in-frame beta chains. Identical CDR3 protein sequences are pooled into one entry, listed with their most common genes and DNA. Here the sample has approximately 11,000 distinct CDR3 sequences; approximately 50% occur a single time. Approximately 33% of the sample lies in the top ten. Sequencing used CD8+ T cells from the center of a lung tumor. Explained via the paper, the cell subset or site label denotes: tumor center region. All receptors derive from a female donor with lung adenocarcinoma. The CD4 and CD8 labels of this study may be unreliable.

This clonotype is deemed medium-sized (0.01 to 0.1%). This chain connects TRBV4-1 to TRBJ2-7; D is possibly TRBD1 or TRBD2 (5 bases each). The germline V gene has CDR1 MGHRA and CDR2 YSYEKL. V was trimmed by 1 base and J by 2 bases, leaving 15 bases between them. This CDR3 is built from 16 residues. CDR3 protein: CASSQAAGTQAYEQYF. CDR3 bases: TGCGCCAGCAGCCAAGCCGCAGGGACGCAGGCCTACGAGCAGTACTTC.

The chain has TRBV27 and TRBJ2-5, with 7 positions matching TRBD2. This CDR3 has 17 residues. V trimming: 6 bases; J trimming: 2 bases; junction bases outside the gene matches: 15. The germline V gene has CDR1 MNHEY and CDR2 SMNVEV (reference sequence). CDR3 sequence: CASSSPSRAGEQETQYF. In DNA form, the CDR3 reads TGTGCCAGCAGCTCGCCTTCTCGGGCGGGGGAGCAAGAGACCCAGTACTTC.

Of note for this clonotype: One junction end does not reproduce the germline sequence, and a read error may be involved. J is TRBJ2-1 and V is TRBV6-1; no reliable D call. The CDR3 loop spans 15 amino acids. In germline, CDR1 is MNHNS, CDR2 SASEGT. The CDR3 protein is CARSFYAASTNAQFF. The CDR3 region has the DNA TGTGCCAGGAGCTTCTACGCTGCGAGCACCAATGCGCAGTTCTTT.

V usage is TRBV27 and J usage is TRBJ2-5, with 7 positions matching TRBD2. Matching the DNA end better, TRBJ2-3 makes the J call doubtful. Germline V CDR1 and CDR2: MNHEY, SMNVEV (reference sequence). CDR3 length equals 17 residues. The CDR3, as DNA: TGTGCCAGCAGTTCCCGGTGGTGGGAGGGCCTAGGAGATACGCAGTATTTT. This translates into CASSSRWWEGLGDTQYF.

In this sample, this clonotype is medium-sized. V usage is TRBV6-1 and J usage is TRBJ1-2; TRBD1 agrees at 7 bases. V shed 4 bases, J shed 3 bases, and the junction held 2 bases outside the gene matches. This CDR3 contains 13 residues. Germline V lookup: CDR1 MNHNS, CDR2 SASEGT. The CDR3 nucleotides read TGTGCCAGCAGTGTCGGGACAGACTATGGCTACACCTTC. It yields the protein CASSVGTDYGYTF.

This clonotype is medium-sized (0.01 to 0.1%) by share. The gene calls are TRBV6-1 and TRBJ1-2; TRBD1 agrees at 10 bases. This CDR3 region has 14 residues. Germline V gene data show CDR1 as MNHNS and CDR2 as SASEGT. Trimming at V came to 5 bases and at J to 8 bases, leaving 8 bases not matched to a gene. CDR3 residues: CASSPAGTGVGYTF. DNA for the CDR3: TGTGCCAGCAGTCCGGCCGGGACAGGGGTCGGCTACACCTTC.